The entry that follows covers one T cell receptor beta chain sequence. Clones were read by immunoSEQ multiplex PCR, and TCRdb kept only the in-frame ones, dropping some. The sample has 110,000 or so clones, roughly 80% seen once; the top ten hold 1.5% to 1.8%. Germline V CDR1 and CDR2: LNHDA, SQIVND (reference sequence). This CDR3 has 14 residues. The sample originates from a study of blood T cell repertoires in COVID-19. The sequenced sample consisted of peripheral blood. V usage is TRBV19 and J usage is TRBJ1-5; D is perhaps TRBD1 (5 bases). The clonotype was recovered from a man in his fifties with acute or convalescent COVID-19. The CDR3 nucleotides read TGTGCTTCGGAACGGGGGACCTTCAATCAGCCCCAGCATTTT. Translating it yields CASERGTFNQPQHF.